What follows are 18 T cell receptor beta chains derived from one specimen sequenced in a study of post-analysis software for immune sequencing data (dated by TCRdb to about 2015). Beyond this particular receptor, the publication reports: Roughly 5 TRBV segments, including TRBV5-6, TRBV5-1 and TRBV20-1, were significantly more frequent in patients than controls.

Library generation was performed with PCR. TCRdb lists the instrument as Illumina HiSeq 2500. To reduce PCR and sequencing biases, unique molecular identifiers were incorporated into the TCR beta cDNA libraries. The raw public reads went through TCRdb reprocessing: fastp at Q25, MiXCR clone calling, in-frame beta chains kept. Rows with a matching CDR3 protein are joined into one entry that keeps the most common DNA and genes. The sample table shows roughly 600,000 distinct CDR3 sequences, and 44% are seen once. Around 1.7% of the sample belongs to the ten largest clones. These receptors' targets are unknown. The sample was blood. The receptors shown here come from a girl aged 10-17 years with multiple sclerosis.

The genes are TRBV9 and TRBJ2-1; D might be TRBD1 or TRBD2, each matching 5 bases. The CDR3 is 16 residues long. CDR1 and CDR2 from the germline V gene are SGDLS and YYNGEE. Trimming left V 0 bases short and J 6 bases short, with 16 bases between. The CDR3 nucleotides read TGTGCCAGCAGCGTAGGCAACCCCCGGGGCCGCAATGAGCAGTTCTTC. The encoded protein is CASSVGNPRGRNEQFF.

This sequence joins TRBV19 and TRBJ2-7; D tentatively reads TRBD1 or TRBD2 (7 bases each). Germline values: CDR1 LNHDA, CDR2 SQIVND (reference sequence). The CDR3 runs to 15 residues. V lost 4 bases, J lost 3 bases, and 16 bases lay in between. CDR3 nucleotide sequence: TGTGCCAGTAGTACCGGGGGGACAGCTGACTACGAGCAGTACTTC. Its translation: CASSTGGTADYEQYF.

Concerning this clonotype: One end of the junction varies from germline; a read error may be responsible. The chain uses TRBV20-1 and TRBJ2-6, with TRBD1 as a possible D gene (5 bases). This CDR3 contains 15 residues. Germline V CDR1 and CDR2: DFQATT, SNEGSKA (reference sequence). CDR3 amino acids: CSARGQTSGANALTF. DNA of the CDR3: TGCAGTGCTAGAGGGCAGACCTCTGGGGCCAACGCCCTGACTTTC.

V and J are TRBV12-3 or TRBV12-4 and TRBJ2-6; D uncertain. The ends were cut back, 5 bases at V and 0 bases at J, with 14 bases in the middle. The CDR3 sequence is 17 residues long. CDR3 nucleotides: TGTGCCAGCAGTCCGCCGGTCGGATTCTCTGGGGCCAACGTCCTGACTTTC. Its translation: CASSPPVGFSGANVLTF.

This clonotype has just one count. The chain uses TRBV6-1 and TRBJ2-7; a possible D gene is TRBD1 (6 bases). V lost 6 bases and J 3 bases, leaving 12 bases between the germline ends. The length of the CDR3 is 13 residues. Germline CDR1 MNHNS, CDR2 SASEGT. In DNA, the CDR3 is TGTGCCAGCAGCCGAGGACAGCACTACGAGCAGTACTTC. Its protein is CASSRGQHYEQYF.

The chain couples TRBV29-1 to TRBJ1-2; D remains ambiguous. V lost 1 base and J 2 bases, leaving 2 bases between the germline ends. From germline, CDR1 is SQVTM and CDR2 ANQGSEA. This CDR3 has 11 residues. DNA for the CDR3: TGCAGCGTTGAAGGGAACTATGGCTACACCTTC. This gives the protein CSVEGNYGYTF.

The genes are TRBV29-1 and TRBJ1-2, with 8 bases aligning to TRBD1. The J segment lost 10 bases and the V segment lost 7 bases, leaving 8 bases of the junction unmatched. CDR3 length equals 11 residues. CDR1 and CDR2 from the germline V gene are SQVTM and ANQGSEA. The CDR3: CSALDRVNYTF. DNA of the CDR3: TGCAGCGCCCTGGACAGGGTCAACTACACCTTC.

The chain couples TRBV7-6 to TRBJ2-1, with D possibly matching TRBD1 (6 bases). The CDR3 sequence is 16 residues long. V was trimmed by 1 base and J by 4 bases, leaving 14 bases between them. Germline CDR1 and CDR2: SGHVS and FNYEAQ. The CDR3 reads CASSLVGQGTYNEQFF. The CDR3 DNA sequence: TGTGCCAGCAGCTTAGTAGGGCAGGGGACATACAATGAGCAGTTCTTC.

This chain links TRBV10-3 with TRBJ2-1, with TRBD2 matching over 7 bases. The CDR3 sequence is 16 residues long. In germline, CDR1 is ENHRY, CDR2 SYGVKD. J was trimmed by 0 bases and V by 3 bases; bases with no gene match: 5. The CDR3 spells CAISDGRVISYNEQFF. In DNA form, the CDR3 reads TGTGCCATCAGTGATGGGAGGGTAATCTCCTACAATGAGCAGTTCTTC.

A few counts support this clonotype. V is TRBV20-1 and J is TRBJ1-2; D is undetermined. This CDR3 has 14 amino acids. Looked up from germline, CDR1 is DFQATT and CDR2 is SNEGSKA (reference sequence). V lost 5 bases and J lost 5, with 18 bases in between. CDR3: CSADRRGVGYGYTF. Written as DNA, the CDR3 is TGCAGTGCTGACCGACGGGGAGTGGGTTATGGCTACACCTTC.

CDR3 in amino acids: CASTKRGRDDYGYTF. The CDR3 DNA follows: TGTGCCAGCACTAAAAGGGGCCGGGACGACTATGGCTACACCTTC. The chain has TRBV6-2 or TRBV6-3 and TRBJ1-2; TRBD1 might be the D (5 bases). This CDR3 region has 15 residues. V lost 7 bases and J 3 bases, leaving 18 bases between the germline ends. Germline V gene lookup returns CDR1 MNHEY and CDR2 SVGEGT.

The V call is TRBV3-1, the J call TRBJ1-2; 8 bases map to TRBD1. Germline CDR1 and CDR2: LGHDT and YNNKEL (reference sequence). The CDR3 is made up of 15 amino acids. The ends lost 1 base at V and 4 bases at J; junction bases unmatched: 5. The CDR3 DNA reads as TGTGCCAGCAGCCAAGTGTCCGACAGGGGCTATGGCTACACCTTC. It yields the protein CASSQVSDRGYGYTF. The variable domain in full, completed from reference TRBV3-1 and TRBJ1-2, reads DTAVSQTPKYLVTQMGNDKSIKCEQNLGHDTMYWYKQDSKKFLKIMFSYNNKELIINETVPNRFSPKSPDKAHLNLHINSLELGDSAVYFCASSQVSDRGYGYTFGSGTRLTVV.

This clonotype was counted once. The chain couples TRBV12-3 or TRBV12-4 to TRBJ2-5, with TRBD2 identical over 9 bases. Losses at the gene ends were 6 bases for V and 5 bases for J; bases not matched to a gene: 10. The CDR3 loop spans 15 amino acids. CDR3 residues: CASSLFAGGPETQYF. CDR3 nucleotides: TGTGCCAGCAGCTTATTTGCGGGAGGGCCGGAGACCCAGTACTTC.

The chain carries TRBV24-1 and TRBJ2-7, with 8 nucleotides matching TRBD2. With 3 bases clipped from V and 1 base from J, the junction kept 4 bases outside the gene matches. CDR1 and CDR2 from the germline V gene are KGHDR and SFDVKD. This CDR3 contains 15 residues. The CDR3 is CATSDPTGGSYEQYF. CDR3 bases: TGTGCCACCAGTGATCCCACGGGAGGGTCCTACGAGCAGTACTTC.

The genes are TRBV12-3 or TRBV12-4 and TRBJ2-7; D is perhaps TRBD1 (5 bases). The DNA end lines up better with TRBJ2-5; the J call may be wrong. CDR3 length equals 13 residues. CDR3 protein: CASSLTEQETQYF. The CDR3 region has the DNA TGTGCCAGCAGCCTGACAGAGCAAGAGACCCAGTACTTC.

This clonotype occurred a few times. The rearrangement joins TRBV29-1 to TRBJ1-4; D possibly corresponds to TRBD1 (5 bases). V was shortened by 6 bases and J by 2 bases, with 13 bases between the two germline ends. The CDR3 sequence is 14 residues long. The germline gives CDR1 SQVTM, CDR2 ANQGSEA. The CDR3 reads CSVGLRATNEKLFF. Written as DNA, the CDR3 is TGCAGCGTGGGACTCAGGGCTACTAATGAAAAACTGTTTTTT.

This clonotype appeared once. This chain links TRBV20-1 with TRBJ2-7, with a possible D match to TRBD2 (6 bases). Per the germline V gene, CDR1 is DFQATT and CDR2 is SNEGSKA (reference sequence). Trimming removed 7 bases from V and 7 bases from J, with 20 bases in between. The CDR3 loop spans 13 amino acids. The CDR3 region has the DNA TGCAGTGTTGATCCGCGGGACGGTCGGGAGCAGTACTTC. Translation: CSVDPRDGREQYF.

The DNA for the CDR3 is TGTGCCACCAGGAGGAGTTACTCCTATAATTCACCCCTCCACTTT. Encoded protein: CATRRSYSYNSPLHF. The gene calls are TRBV15 and TRBJ1-6; no definite D call. The CDR3 consists of 15 residues. Germline V lookup: CDR1 LNHNV, CDR2 YYDKDF (reference sequence). Trimming left V 6 bases short and J 0 bases short, with 9 bases between.